Listed below are T cell receptor beta chains from one sample, sequenced in a study of blood T cells in healthy people across ages. TCRdb ran MiXCR on the 5' RACE reads and lists one entry per CDR3 protein. The table lists hundreds of thousands of distinct CDR3 sequences, over 40% of them singletons. The sequenced sample consisted of blood. These receptors came from a woman older than 75 in good health. The CDR3 runs from the conserved cysteine through the conserved F or W. Each record gives: D gene, J gene, clone size, CDR3 length, V gene, CDR3 protein, CDR3 DNA. A D gene is named only where the DNA matches it firmly. Expanded clones get a size class; other rows say once, few or many, or leave the size out.

-,TRBJ2-1,-,16,TRBV10-3,CAISENAIFSYNEQFF,TGTGCCATCAGTGAGAATGCGATCTTCTCCTACAATGAGCAGTTCTTC
-,TRBJ2-7,-,14,TRBV7-9,CASSPAGLSYEQYF,TGTGCCAGCAGCCCCGCCGGGCTCTCCTACGAGCAGTACTTC
TRBD2,TRBJ2-3,-,16,TRBV3-1,CASSPQAGVGADTQYF,TGTGCCAGCAGCCCTCAAGCGGGAGTTGGAGCAGATACGCAGTATTTT
-,TRBJ2-1,-,13,TRBV7-2,CASSHDWGNEQFF,TGTGCCAGCAGTCACGACTGGGGCAATGAGCAGTTCTTC
-,TRBJ1-6,-,13,TRBV20-1,CSARDLYNSPLHF,TGCAGTGCTAGAGATCTTTATAATTCACCCCTCCACTTT
-,TRBJ2-1,-,13,TRBV7-2,CASSASRNNEQFF,TGTGCCAGCAGCGCCTCCCGAAACAATGAGCAGTTCTTC
TRBD2,TRBJ2-1,many,15,TRBV27,CASSLTTSGHNEQFF,TGTGCCAGCAGTTTAACGACTAGCGGGCACAATGAGCAGTTCTTC
TRBD2,TRBJ2-7,-,13,TRBV4-3,CASSHGGSYEQYF,TGCGCCAGCAGCCACGGCGGGAGCTACGAGCAGTACTTC
TRBD1,TRBJ2-7,-,16,TRBV7-9,CASSNNKGQGFNEQYF,TGTGCCAGCAGCAATAACAAGGGACAGGGTTTTAATGAGCAGTACTTC
-,TRBJ2-7,many,15,TRBV6-6,CASSHPQMGVYEQYF,TGTGCCAGCAGCCACCCCCAAATGGGAGTCTACGAGCAGTACTTC
TRBD1,TRBJ2-5,few,14,TRBV6-5,CASSRGQGAWEQYF,TGTGCCAGCAGTCGCGGACAGGGGGCATGGGAGCAGTACTTC
TRBD2,TRBJ2-3,-,16,TRBV28,CASSRLAGDPGDTQYF,TGTGCCAGCAGTCGACTAGCGGGAGACCCCGGAGATACGCAGTATTTT
-,TRBJ2-5,few,13,TRBV18,CASSRSVEETQYF,TGTGCCAGCTCACGATCGGTAGAAGAGACCCAGTACTTC
TRBD1,TRBJ2-7,many,15,TRBV11-2,CASNIGQGKFYEQYF,TGTGCCAGCAACATAGGACAGGGAAAGTTCTACGAGCAGTACTTC
-,TRBJ1-4,-,14,TRBV20-1,CSAKTQGSNEKLFF,TGCAGTGCCAAAACACAGGGTTCCAATGAAAAACTGTTTTTT
-,TRBJ1-5,-,13,TRBV12-3/TRBV12-4,CASGGGFNQPQHF,TGTGCCAGCGGGGGAGGGTTCAATCAGCCCCAGCATTTT
-,TRBJ2-7,many,15,TRBV4-1,CASSQTPGRLYEQYF,TGCGCCAGCAGCCAAACCCCGGGCCGGTTATACGAGCAGTACTTC
-,TRBJ2-3,many,12,TRBV12-3/TRBV12-4,CASSIEGGTQYF,TGTGCCAGCAGCATCGAAGGCGGTACGCAGTATTTT
-,TRBJ2-1,-,13,TRBV18,CASSPEPAGAQFF,TGTGCCAGCTCACCAGAACCGGCGGGGGCGCAGTTCTTC
-,TRBJ2-1,many,16,TRBV4-2,CASSHPPSRGNNEQFF,TGTGCCAGCAGCCACCCCCCCTCGCGGGGTAACAATGAGCAGTTCTTC
-,TRBJ1-4,-,14,TRBV29-1,CSVETGRDDEKLFF,TGCAGCGTGGAAACAGGGAGGGACGATGAAAAACTGTTTTTT
TRBD2,TRBJ2-7,many,18,TRBV28,CASHPGTSGTRMSYEQYF,TGTGCCAGTCATCCCGGGACTAGCGGGACCCGAATGAGCTACGAGCAGTACTTC
TRBD2,TRBJ2-1,many,16,TRBV12-3/TRBV12-4,CASSTRGTSGPNEQFF,TGTGCCAGCAGTACTAGGGGGACTAGCGGGCCCAATGAGCAGTTCTTC
-,TRBJ2-5,-,15,TRBV5-1,CASSLIGEGYNEQYF,TGCGCCAGCAGCTTGATAGGTGAGGGCTACAATGAGCAGTACTTC
-,TRBJ2-1,few,13,TRBV2,CASKRVDRYEQFF,TGTGCCAGCAAACGGGTGGATAGGTATGAGCAGTTCTTC
TRBD1,TRBJ1-5,-,15,TRBV7-2,CASSPDRGIIQPQHF,TGTGCCAGCAGCCCCGACAGGGGAATCATTCAGCCCCAGCATTTT
TRBD1,TRBJ2-7,once,14,TRBV20-1,CSAISWTGSHEQYF,TGCAGTGCTATAAGTTGGACAGGGTCCCACGAGCAGTACTTC
TRBD2,TRBJ2-1,once,16,TRBV2,CASSYLGTSGYNEQFF,TGTGCCAGCAGTTATTTGGGGACTAGCGGTTACAATGAGCAGTTCTTC
-,TRBJ2-7,-,13,TRBV12-3/TRBV12-4,CASSTAAVYEQYF,TGTGCCAGCAGTACCGCTGCTGTTTACGAGCAGTACTTC
TRBD1,TRBJ1-4,-,14,TRBV11-2,CASRLRQGYEKLFF,TGTGCCAGCAGACTGCGACAGGGATACGAAAAACTGTTTTTT
TRBD1,TRBJ1-1,-,15,TRBV7-2,CASSSRGGWNTEAFF,TGTGCCAGCAGCTCGAGAGGGGGCTGGAACACTGAAGCTTTCTTT
TRBD2,TRBJ2-1,-,17,TRBV3-1,CASSPTSGLLPYNEQFF,TGTGCCAGCAGCCCGACTAGCGGACTCTTACCCTACAATGAGCAGTTCTTC
-,TRBJ2-2,-,16,TRBV24-1,CATSDLGTLNTGELFF,TGTGCCACCAGTGATCTCGGGACACTGAACACCGGGGAGCTGTTTTTT
-,TRBJ1-2,many,14,TRBV4-1,CASSQDSRFYGYTF,TGCGCCAGCAGCCAAGATTCCAGGTTCTATGGCTACACCTTC
-,TRBJ2-1,-,14,TRBV5-1,CASSLLDSGNEQFF,TGCGCCAGCAGCTTGCTTGATTCGGGGAATGAGCAGTTCTTC
-,TRBJ2-7,-,11,TRBV29-1,CGGAAGYEQYF,TGCGGCGGGGCAGCAGGGTATGAGCAGTACTTC
TRBD1,TRBJ1-3,-,13,TRBV20-1,CSARDSTGGEKYF,TGCAGTGCTAGAGATTCGACAGGGGGGGAGAAATATTTT
-,TRBJ1-2,-,15,TRBV6-6,CASSPEGGTSIGITF,TGTGCCAGCAGTCCCGAGGGTGGGACAAGTATCGGGATCACCTTC
-,TRBJ1-5,-,14,TRBV30,CAWSAGFGNQPQHF,TGTGCCTGGAGTGCGGGGTTTGGCAATCAGCCCCAGCATTTT
TRBD1,TRBJ2-7,many,13,TRBV20-1,CSAPGTGHYEQYF,TGCAGTGCCCCTGGGACAGGCCACTACGAGCAGTACTTC
-,TRBJ2-2,-,12,TRBV10-3,CAIRQNTAELFF,TGTGCCATCCGGCAGAACACCGCGGAGCTGTTTTTT
TRBD2,TRBJ2-3,many,15,TRBV20-1,CSARGHGLAGDTQYF,TGCAGTGCTAGAGGTCACGGACTAGCGGGTGATACGCAGTATTTT
-,TRBJ2-5,-,14,TRBV5-1,CASRLSLIQETQYF,TGCGCCAGCAGATTATCACTAATCCAAGAGACCCAGTACTTC
TRBD1,TRBJ2-5,few,14,TRBV29-1,CSVAPGTGGETQYF,TGCAGCGTTGCCCCCGGGACAGGGGGAGAGACCCAGTACTTC
-,TRBJ1-1,-,11,TRBV10-3,CAISGNTEAFF,TGTGCCATCAGTGGAAACACTGAAGCTTTCTTT
-,TRBJ2-3,many,14,TRBV27,CASTNPTGTDTQYF,TGTGCCAGCACAAACCCAACCGGCACAGATACGCAGTATTTT
TRBD1,TRBJ1-1,many,12,TRBV5-1,CASSQGQGEAFF,TGCGCCAGCAGCCAGGGACAGGGAGAAGCTTTCTTT
-,TRBJ1-1,-,16,TRBV5-6,CASSSRDSLWGTEAFF,TGTGCCAGCAGCTCCCGGGACTCACTATGGGGCACTGAAGCTTTCTTT
-,TRBJ2-1,many,12,TRBV3-1,CASSQREYEQFF,TGTGCCAGCAGCCAACGGGAGTATGAGCAGTTCTTC
-,TRBJ2-6,-,17,TRBV5-1,CASSLEAGSSGANVLTF,TGCGCCAGCAGCTTGGAGGCAGGCAGCTCTGGGGCCAACGTCCTGACTTTC
-,TRBJ2-5,-,15,TRBV29-1,CSVEGSAISEETQYF,TGCAGCGTTGAGGGTAGCGCCATCTCCGAAGAGACCCAGTACTTC
-,TRBJ1-2,-,14,TRBV12-3/TRBV12-4,CATHPTGANYGYTF,TGTGCCACCCATCCCACGGGAGCTAACTATGGCTACACCTTC
TRBD1,TRBJ2-1,-,17,TRBV12-3/TRBV12-4,CASSLKSGGPLYNEQFF,TGTGCCAGCAGTTTAAAGTCAGGGGGCCCCCTCTACAATGAGCAGTTCTTC
-,TRBJ2-3,many,15,TRBV7-2,CASSLGGGLTDTQYF,TGTGCCAGCAGCTTAGGCGGCGGACTCACAGATACGCAGTATTTT
-,TRBJ1-1,few,14,TRBV10-2,CASRGDGMNTEAFF,TGCGCCAGCAGGGGAGACGGTATGAACACTGAAGCTTTCTTT
TRBD1,TRBJ2-1,-,16,TRBV29-1,CSAVTGGRGRANEQFF,TGCAGCGCCGTGACAGGGGGCCGCGGGAGAGCCAATGAGCAGTTCTTC